The 30 T cell receptor beta chains below come from one sample, sequenced in a study of blood T cell repertoires in COVID-19. Some clones are missing from TCRdb's copy, which holds only in-frame ones; the method was immunoSEQ multiplex PCR. The sample lists over 200,000 clones, roughly 80% seen once, with 4% to 5.5% in the top ten. Sample: peripheral blood. The origin of the receptors is a human donor in a cohort sampled during active COVID-19.

The chain recombines TRBV5-1 with TRBJ1-4; possibly TRBD1 for D (6 bases). The CDR3 contains 14 residues. Germline V gene lookup returns CDR1 SGHRS and CDR2 YFSETQ. V lost 5 bases to trimming and J lost 8 bases, with 16 bases between them. The CDR3: CASSSGQLGEKLFF. In nucleotides, the CDR3 is TGCGCCAGCAGTTCCGGACAGCTCGGAGAAAAACTGTTTTTT.

The chain combines TRBV30 with TRBJ1-1; 8 bases match TRBD1. Trimming took 2 bases from V and 5 from J; bases not matched to a gene: 13. The germline V gene encodes CDR1 GTSNPN and CDR2 SVGIG (reference sequence). CDR3 length equals 16 residues. The CDR3 loop reads CAWSIDSTGAGTEAFF. CDR3 nucleotides: TGTGCCTGGAGTATCGACTCGACAGGGGCGGGAACTGAAGCTTTCTTT.

The chain recombines TRBV25-1 with TRBJ2-7, with 9 bases aligning to TRBD2. Trimming removed 4 bases from V and 4 bases from J; junction bases left unmatched: 8. The CDR3 spans 15 residues. The germline V gene encodes CDR1 MGHDK and CDR2 SYGVNS. CDR3 residues: CASSVDSGRQYEQYF. DNA for the CDR3: TGTGCCAGCAGTGTTGATAGCGGGAGACAGTACGAGCAGTACTTC.

The V and J genes are TRBV19 and TRBJ1-1, with 8 nucleotides matching TRBD1. V was pared by 7 bases and J by 1 base, with 8 bases of the junction left unmatched. The CDR3 sequence is 15 residues long. The V gene's germline CDR1 is LNHDA and CDR2 SQIVND (reference sequence). The CDR3 loop is CASKDTGGTNTEAFF. The CDR3 bases are TGTGCCAGTAAAGACACAGGGGGGACGAACACTGAAGCTTTCTTT.

This rearrangement joins TRBV9 to TRBJ2-1; TRBD2 matches 7 bases. Trimming cost V 0 bases and J 2 bases; bases outside gene matches: 5. CDR1 is SGDLS, CDR2 YYNGEE, per germline. The CDR3 sequence is 16 residues long. CDR3 in amino acids: CASSVGGAGTYNEQFF. In DNA form, the CDR3 reads TGTGCCAGCAGCGTAGGGGGAGCGGGAACCTACAATGAGCAGTTCTTC.

The rearrangement joins TRBV6-5 to TRBJ1-5; D may be TRBD1 (5 bases). Germline lookup yields CDR1 MNHEY and CDR2 SVGAGI. V lost 6 bases, J lost 3 bases, and 12 bases lay in between. The CDR3 has 14 amino acids. CDR3 loop: CASRRQGLNQPQHF. The CDR3 nucleotides are TGTGCCAGCAGACGGCAGGGCCTCAATCAGCCCCAGCATTTT.

This chain connects TRBV4-3 to TRBJ2-6; TRBD1 might be the D (6 bases). The V and J ends lost 4 bases and 4 bases respectively, with 11 bases between them. Germline V gene sequence: CDR1 LGHNA, CDR2 YSLEER. The length of the CDR3 is 15 residues. CDR3 nucleotide sequence: TGCGCCAGCAGCCCCCCAGGGGAAGGGGCCAACGTCCTGACTTTC. Protein: CASSPPGEGANVLTF.

CDR3 residues: CASSPNSTVRGNTEAFF. CDR3 bases: TGTGCCAGCAGCCCGAACTCGACAGTCCGCGGGAACACTGAAGCTTTCTTT. The chain is built from TRBV7-2 and TRBJ1-1, with D possibly being TRBD1 (5 bases). The germline V gene encodes CDR1 SGHTA and CDR2 FQGNSA. This CDR3 spans 17 amino acids. The ends were cut back, 5 bases at V and 1 base at J, with 20 bases in the middle. Full variable domain (remainder filled in from reference TRBV7-2 and TRBJ1-1): GAGVSQSPSNKVTEKGKDVELRCDPISGHTALYWYRQSLGQGLEFLIYFQGNSAPDKSGLPSDRFSAERTGGSVSTLTIQRTQQEDSAVYLCASSPNSTVRGNTEAFFGQGTRLTVV.

V and J are TRBV6-5 and TRBJ2-7, with 10 bases identical to TRBD1. V lost 5 bases to trimming and J lost 6 bases; unmatched junction nucleotides: 4. The CDR3 extends over 13 amino acids. Germline V CDR1 and CDR2: MNHEY, SVGAGI. The CDR3 sequence: CASSLTGGGEQYF. CDR3 nucleotide sequence: TGTGCCAGCAGTCTGACAGGGGGCGGCGAGCAGTACTTC.

This clone appeared a few times. V is TRBV30 and J is TRBJ1-1; possibly TRBD1 for D (5 bases). The CDR3 is 14 amino acids. V shed 5 bases and J shed 0 bases, with 13 bases lying between them. The germline CDR1 and CDR2 sequences are GTSNPN and SVGIG (reference sequence). CDR3 nucleotides: TGTGCCTGGTCGCGACAGTTCATGAACACTGAAGCTTTCTTT. This translates into CAWSRQFMNTEAFF.

The chain combines TRBV9 with TRBJ2-1, with a weak D call TRBD2 (7 bases). Per germline, CDR1 SGDLS and CDR2 YYNGEE. V lost 4 bases, J lost 5 bases, and 10 bases lay in between. This CDR3 has 13 amino acids. The CDR3 bases are TGTGCCAGCAGCCAGGGGACTAACAATGAGCAGTTCTTC. Amino acid sequence: CASSQGTNNEQFF.

This clone was counted a single time. This sequence joins TRBV15 and TRBJ2-7, with no clear D. Trimming took 1 base from V and 1 from J, leaving 11 bases between them. CDR1 is LNHNV, CDR2 YYDKDF, per germline (reference sequence). The length of the CDR3 is 15 residues. The CDR3 here is CATSRGGKPSYEQYF. The DNA for the CDR3 is TGTGCCACCAGCAGAGGAGGCAAGCCGTCCTACGAGCAGTACTTC.

This chain links TRBV14 with TRBJ2-7, with unresolved D. Germline V gene lookup returns CDR1 SGHDN and CDR2 FVKESK. CDR3 length equals 11 residues. V dropped 3 bases and J dropped 3 bases, with 3 bases sitting between them. The CDR3 DNA sequence: TGTGCCAGCAGCCACAACTACGAGCAGTACTTC. Its protein is CASSHNYEQYF.

The gene calls are TRBV6-4 and TRBJ2-2, with D possibly TRBD1 on 5 matching bases. The CDR3 is made up of 15 amino acids. Trimming took off 6 bases at V and 5 bases at J, with 16 bases between the two ends. Germline loops: CDR1 MRHNA, CDR2 SNTAGT. CDR3 amino acids: CASRQDTVRTGELFF. The CDR3 nucleotides are TGTGCCAGCAGACAGGACACCGTCAGGACCGGGGAGCTGTTTTTT.

CDR3 in DNA: TGTGCCTGGATAGCGGGAGGGAGGACCTACAATGAGCAGTTCTTC. It codes for CAWIAGGRTYNEQFF. This chain uses TRBV30 with TRBJ2-1; 11 nucleotides match TRBD2. CDR3 size: 15 residues. Germline V gene data show CDR1 as GTSNPN and CDR2 as SVGIG (reference sequence). With V trimmed by 4 bases and J by 2 bases, 4 bases remained unmatched.

This clone has a handful of counts. The gene calls are TRBV6-5 and TRBJ2-7; 8 bases line up with TRBD1. The CDR3 length is 14 residues. CDR1 is MNHEY and CDR2 is SVGAGI in the germline V gene. The V gene end was trimmed by 4 bases and the J gene end by 4 bases; junction bases not matched to a gene: 6. As DNA, the CDR3 is TGTGCCAGCAGTTCCTGGGACAGGCTGTACGAGCAGTACTTC. This codes for CASSSWDRLYEQYF.

The V call is TRBV5-1, the J call TRBJ1-5; D may be TRBD1 (6 bases). Per germline, CDR1 SGHRS and CDR2 YFSETQ. The CDR3 runs to 15 residues. V was pared by 0 bases and J by 1 base, with 8 bases between. CDR3 nucleotides: TGCGCCAGCAGCTTGGAGGGGGTGAGCAATCAGCCCCAGCATTTT. Protein product: CASSLEGVSNQPQHF. Based on the CDR3 plus reference TRBV5-1 and TRBJ1-5, the full variable domain is KAGVTQTPRYLIKTRGQQVTLSCSPISGHRSVSWYQQTPGQGLQFLFEYFSETQRNKGNFPGRFSGRQFSNSRSEMNVSTLELGDSALYLCASSLEGVSNQPQHFGDGTRLSIL.

The chain is built from TRBV2 and TRBJ2-7; D is possibly TRBD1 (6 bases). The germline V and J ends were trimmed by 3 bases and 4 bases, with 16 bases remaining between them. The length of the CDR3 is 15 residues. CDR1 is SNHLY, CDR2 FYNNEI, per germline. CDR3 amino acids: CASSEKTGKGYEQYF. DNA of the CDR3: TGTGCCAGCAGTGAGAAAACAGGGAAAGGGTACGAGCAGTACTTC.

Points on this clone: This same CDR3 is encoded by further DNA sequences in the sample. The V and J genes are TRBV5-1 and TRBJ2-7; TRBD1 aligns across 8 bases. The V gene end was trimmed by 4 bases and the J gene end by 3 bases; junction bases not matched to a gene: 6. The CDR3 runs to 14 residues. Germline assignment: CDR1 SGHRS and CDR2 YFSETQ. CDR3 sequence reads: CASSLGQGLYEQYF. CDR3 DNA: TGCGCCAGCAGCCTAGGACAGGGACTCTACGAGCAGTACTTC.

The chain uses TRBV7-9 and TRBJ2-7, with 7 bases aligning to TRBD2. Per the germline V gene, CDR1 is SEHNR and CDR2 is FQNEAQ (reference sequence). The CDR3 is 14 amino acids. The V gene end was trimmed by 5 bases and the J gene end by 5 bases; junction bases not matched to a gene: 9. CDR3 sequence (DNA): TGTGCCAGCAGCGCCACCGGGACTACAAACGAGCAGTACTTC. Encoded protein: CASSATGTTNEQYF.

This chain uses TRBV19 with TRBJ1-2; D is unclear. Germline V gene sequence: CDR1 LNHDA, CDR2 SQIVND (reference sequence). The CDR3 contains 13 residues. V was clipped by 0 bases and J by 4 bases, with 6 bases between them. The CDR3 DNA sequence: TGTGCCAGTAGTATAGATCGTTCCTATGGCTACACCTTC. Its translation is CASSIDRSYGYTF.

Here the CDR3 reads CASSQGTSGLNEQFF. DNA for the CDR3: TGCGCCAGCAGCCAAGGGACTAGCGGGCTGAATGAGCAGTTCTTC. The rearrangement uses TRBV5-1 and TRBJ2-1; TRBD2 matches at 12 bases. Trimming cost V 4 bases and J 7 bases; bases outside gene matches: 6. Germline V lookup: CDR1 SGHRS, CDR2 YFSETQ. CDR3 length equals 15 residues.

The V and J genes are TRBV29-1 and TRBJ2-7; 10 bases agree with TRBD2. This CDR3 has 16 residues. V lost 3 bases and J lost 5; bases outside the gene matches: 13. Germline V gene sequence: CDR1 SQVTM, CDR2 ANQGSEA. The CDR3: CSVDPPRAGGPHEQYF. The DNA of the CDR3 is TGCAGCGTTGATCCCCCAAGAGCGGGAGGGCCCCACGAGCAGTACTTC.

This chain links TRBV2 with TRBJ2-4, with TRBD2 matching 7 bases. The CDR3 contains 13 residues. Trimming at V came to 7 bases and at J to 4 bases, leaving 4 bases not matched to a gene. Germline CDR1 reads SNHLY; CDR2 reads FYNNEI. The CDR3 region is CASTGGGKNIQYF. For the CDR3, the DNA is TGTGCCAGCACAGGCGGGGGTAAAAACATTCAGTACTTC. The whole variable domain, remainder taken from reference TRBV2 and TRBJ2-4, is EPEVTQTPSHQVTQMGQEVILRCVPISNHLYFYWYRQILGQKVEFLVSFYNNEISEKSEIFDDQFSVERPDGSNFTLKIRSTKLEDSAMYFCASTGGGKNIQYFGAGTRLSVL.

This clone has a handful of counts. V is TRBV11-1 and J is TRBJ2-7, with TRBD2 matching over 14 bases. From germline, CDR1 is SGHAT and CDR2 FQDESV (reference sequence). This CDR3 has 14 residues. V shed 10 bases, J shed 2 bases, and the junction held 4 bases outside the gene matches. CDR3 sequence (DNA): TGTGCCACCCGACTAGCGGGAGGGACCTACGAGCAGTACTTC. Translating gives CATRLAGGTYEQYF.

This chain joins TRBV3-1 (or the pseudogene TRBV3-2) and TRBJ1-1; 7 bases fit TRBD1. The CDR3 is 15 amino acids. Germline CDR1 reads LGHDT; CDR2 reads YNNKEL (reference sequence). The trim removed 1 base at V and 4 bases at J, leaving 6 bases unmatched. CDR3 DNA sequence: TGTGCCAGCAGCCAAGGACAGGGTTGGATCACTGAAGCTTTCTTT. It codes for CASSQGQGWITEAFF.

The CDR3 coding sequence is TGTGCCAGCAGTTTCATAGCTAACTATGGCTACACCTTC. As protein: CASSFIANYGYTF. This sequence joins TRBV28 and TRBJ1-2, with unresolved D. Trimming stripped 3 bases from V and 0 bases from J, with 5 bases between. Germline V gene data show CDR1 as MDHEN and CDR2 as SYDVKM. The CDR3 contains 13 residues.

This chain connects TRBV18 to TRBJ1-5, with D hard to call. Trimming shortened V by 3 bases and J by 6 bases, and 12 bases separated the two germline ends. Per the germline V gene, CDR1 is KGHSH and CDR2 is LQKENI. This CDR3 is 14 amino acids long. CDR3 coding DNA: TGTGCCAGCTCACCGGCGTGGGAGAGTCAGCCCCAGCATTTT. It specifies CASSPAWESQPQHF.

CDR3 bases: TGTGCCAGCTCACCTAGGACAGGGGAGTCATCGGAGCAGTACTTC. Translation: CASSPRTGESSEQYF. The chain has TRBV18 and TRBJ2-7, with TRBD1 identical over 9 bases. The CDR3 has 15 amino acids. Germline lookup yields CDR1 KGHSH and CDR2 LQKENI. Germline trimming cut 3 bases from V and 7 bases from J; bases unmatched to any gene: 10.

The sample holds a few counts of this clone. This rearrangement joins TRBV12-3 or TRBV12-4 to TRBJ1-2; tentatively, D is TRBD1 (5 bases). This CDR3 has 13 residues. V was trimmed by 6 bases and J by 5 bases, leaving 13 bases between them. CDR3 nucleotides: TGTGCCAGCAGCGGGGGGGAAGTGTATGGCTACACCTTC. This translates into CASSGGEVYGYTF.